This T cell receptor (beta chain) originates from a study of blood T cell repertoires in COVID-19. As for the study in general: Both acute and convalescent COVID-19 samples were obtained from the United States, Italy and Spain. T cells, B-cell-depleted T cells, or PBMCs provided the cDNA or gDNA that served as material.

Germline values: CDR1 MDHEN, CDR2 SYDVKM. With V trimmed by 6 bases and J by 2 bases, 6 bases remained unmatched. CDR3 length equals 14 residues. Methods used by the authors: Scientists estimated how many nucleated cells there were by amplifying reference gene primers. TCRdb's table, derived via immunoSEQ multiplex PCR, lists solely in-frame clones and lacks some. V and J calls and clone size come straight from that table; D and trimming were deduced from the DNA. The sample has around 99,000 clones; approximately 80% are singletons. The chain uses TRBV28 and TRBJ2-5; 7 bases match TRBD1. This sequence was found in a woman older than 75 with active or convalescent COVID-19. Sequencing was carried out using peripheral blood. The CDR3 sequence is CASRGTVWQETQYF. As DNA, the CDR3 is TGTGCCAGCAGGGGGACAGTGTGGCAAGAGACCCAGTACTTC.